The entry below describes one T cell receptor (beta chain). The CDR3 covers 17 residues. Germline CDR1 and CDR2: LGHDT and YNNKEL (reference sequence). V gave up 1 base and J gave up 0 bases; unmatched junction bases: 5. The data stem from a study of control samples from healthy donors and cancer patients. Only in-frame clones appear in the TCRdb table, and some are missing; sequencing was by immunoSEQ multiplex PCR. The sample lists 70,000 to 85,000 clones; roughly nine tenths were seen once. The chain recombines TRBV3-1 (or the pseudogene TRBV3-2) with TRBJ1-3, with 8 bases fitting TRBD1. Sequenced: blood. The sequence was obtained from a man aged 50 or older in good health. CDR3: CASSQGGQGHSGNTIYF. In DNA form, the CDR3 reads TGTGCCAGCAGCCAAGGAGGACAGGGTCACTCTGGAAACACCATATATTTT.